The present T cell receptor beta chain was sequenced within a study of blood T cell repertoires in COVID-19. Study at large: The samples span acute and convalescent COVID-19 from the United States, Italy and Spain. Sources were T cells, B-cell-depleted T cells, or PBMCs; the material itself was cDNA or gDNA.

The ends lost 4 bases at V and 1 base at J; junction bases unmatched: 3. This CDR3 has 14 amino acids. From germline, CDR1 is SNHLY and CDR2 FYNNEI. Patients at the Seattle site were enrolled during active infection and followed longitudinally. In the original analysis: Amplifying reference gene primers gave estimates of nucleated cell counts. Profiling relied on immunoSEQ multiplex PCR, and the TCRdb table lists in-frame clones only, not all of them. V and J calls and clone size are those listed in that table; D and trimming were worked out from the DNA. The sample shows hundreds of thousands of clones, roughly 90% of them seen only once.

The chain carries TRBV2 and TRBJ1-1; TRBD1 matches at 7 bases. The sequencing sample was made of peripheral blood. The TCR was taken from a woman under 40 with COVID-19, enrolled during active disease. CDR3 sequence: CASSVGQQNTEAFF. The CDR3, as DNA: TGTGCCAGCAGTGTGGGACAGCAGAACACTGAAGCTTTCTTT. The whole variable domain, filled in from reference TRBV2 and TRBJ1-1, reads EPEVTQTPSHQVTQMGQEVILRCVPISNHLYFYWYRQILGQKVEFLVSFYNNEISEKSEIFDDQFSVERPDGSNFTLKIRSTKLEDSAMYFCASSVGQQNTEAFFGQGTRLTVV.